The 28 T cell receptor beta chains presented below share a single source sample, sequenced in a study of control samples from healthy donors and cancer patients. Only in-frame clones appear in the TCRdb table, and some are missing; sequencing was by immunoSEQ multiplex PCR. There are about 18,000 clones in the sample; around four fifths occur only once, and less than 30% lies in the top ten. Source material: PBMCs. The source is a woman in her seventies with lung cancer.

J is TRBJ2-1 and V is TRBV3-1 (or the pseudogene TRBV3-2); TRBD2 is a possible D gene (5 bases). The germline V gene encodes CDR1 LGHDT and CDR2 YNNKEL (reference sequence). Trimming removed 3 bases from V and 2 bases from J, with 11 bases in between. The CDR3 covers 15 residues. The CDR3 loop reads CASSQLLGPYNEQFF. The DNA for the CDR3 is TGTGCCAGCAGCCAGCTACTAGGGCCCTACAATGAGCAGTTCTTC.

This clone was counted once. The rearrangement joins TRBV6-1 to TRBJ1-5; no clear D. The CDR3 is 13 amino acids. Trimming took off 2 bases at V and 5 bases at J, with 7 bases between the two ends. Germline values: CDR1 MNHNS, CDR2 SASEGT. The CDR3 loop is CASSENRYQPQHF. CDR3 in DNA: TGTGCCAGCAGTGAAAATCGGTATCAGCCCCAGCATTTT.

CDR3 nucleotides: TGCGCCAGCTCGTCCTACAATGAGCAGTTCTTC. It is translated as CASSSYNEQFF. V and J are TRBV4-3 and TRBJ2-1; unclear D gene. Germline CDR1 is LGHNA and CDR2 is YSLEER. The CDR3 runs 11 residues. Trimming took off 8 bases at V and 1 base at J, with 3 bases between the two ends.

This chain links TRBV15 with TRBJ1-1; D perhaps matches TRBD1 (5 bases). The CDR3 has 12 amino acids. V lost 2 bases and J 7 bases, leaving 8 bases between the germline ends. Per the germline V gene, CDR1 is LNHNV and CDR2 is YYDKDF (reference sequence). The CDR3 DNA reads as TGTGCCACCAGCAGAATTACAGGTGAAGCTTTCTTT. This translates into CATSRITGEAFF.

CDR3 nucleotide sequence: TGTGCCAGTAGTATAGTTCTGAGGGACCGAACGCATCAAGACTATGGCTACACCTTC. Protein sequence: CASSIVLRDRTHQDYGYTF. V is TRBV19 and J is TRBJ1-2, with TRBD1 as a possible D gene (5 bases). Germline V gene sequence: CDR1 LNHDA, CDR2 SQIVND (reference sequence). This CDR3 is 19 amino acids long. Deletions cut 1 base from V and 3 bases from J, with 24 bases between.

This chain links TRBV30 with TRBJ2-7; D unclear. This CDR3 is 12 amino acids long. The V end lost 2 bases, the J end lost 1 base, and 6 bases lay between the germline ends. The V gene's germline CDR1 is GTSNPN and CDR2 SVGIG (reference sequence). The CDR3: CAWSTDSYEQYF. DNA of the CDR3: TGTGCCTGGAGTACGGATTCCTACGAGCAGTACTTC.

This chain connects TRBV11-2 to TRBJ2-1, with no clear D. V gave up 0 bases and J gave up 9 bases, with 15 bases separating them. This CDR3 is built from 15 residues. Germline V CDR1 and CDR2: SGHAT, FQNNGV. CDR3: CASSLDHGGKGEQFF. In nucleotides, the CDR3 is TGTGCCAGCAGCTTAGATCACGGTGGGAAGGGTGAGCAGTTCTTC.

J is TRBJ1-6 and V is TRBV12-3 or TRBV12-4; D unresolved. Trimming left V 3 bases short and J 10 bases short, with 10 bases between. The CDR3 consists of 13 residues. The CDR3 here is CASSFEGRSPLHF. The CDR3 DNA follows: TGTGCCAGCAGTTTCGAGGGAAGATCACCCCTCCACTTT.

This clone was picked up one time. This chain links TRBV6-2 or TRBV6-3 with TRBJ2-7; D is perhaps TRBD1 or TRBD2 (5 bases each). The V gene lost 5 bases and the J gene lost 1 base, with 9 bases spanning the gap. Germline CDR1 and CDR2: MNHEY and SVGEGT. The CDR3 has 13 amino acids. CDR3 sequence: CASSRDRSYEQYF. CDR3 DNA sequence: TGTGCCAGCAGTCGGGACCGATCCTACGAGCAGTACTTC.

This clone appeared once. The DNA for the CDR3 is TGTGCCAGCAGCTTCGGGGACAGGGGAATCGCCTCACCCCTCCACTTT. Amino acids: CASSFGDRGIASPLHF. The chain joins TRBV7-9 to TRBJ1-6; 10 bases line up with TRBD1. J lost 10 bases, V lost 3 bases, and 9 bases had no gene match. Germline V gene sequence: CDR1 SEHNR, CDR2 FQNEAQ (reference sequence). CDR3 length equals 16 residues.

This chain uses TRBV5-1 with TRBJ2-3, with TRBD2 matching over 7 bases. Looked up from germline, CDR1 is SGHRS and CDR2 is YFSETQ. Germline trimming cut 2 bases from V and 0 bases from J; bases unmatched to any gene: 6. This CDR3 region has 16 residues. The CDR3 DNA sequence: TGCGCCAGCAGCTTTTTAGCGGGCGCTAGCACAGATACGCAGTATTTT. Its protein product is CASSFLAGASTDTQYF.

The chain carries TRBV28 and TRBJ2-1; TRBD2 is a possible D gene (7 bases). V lost 8 bases and J 5 bases, leaving 37 bases between the germline ends. The CDR3 covers 21 residues. Germline loops: CDR1 MDHEN, CDR2 SYDVKM. The CDR3 bases are TGTGCCAGCCCCCCACCATTGGGGGCGGGAGTTCGGCCTCGTTACGACAATGAGCAGTTCTTC. Translating gives CASPPPLGAGVRPRYDNEQFF.

The chain uses TRBV9 and TRBJ1-1, with D possibly matching TRBD1 (5 bases). There are 17 residues in the CDR3. CDR1 is SGDLS, CDR2 YYNGEE, per germline. V dropped 0 bases and J dropped 0 bases, with 15 bases sitting between them. CDR3 bases: TGTGCCAGCAGCGTAGATATCCAGGGCGATATGAACACTGAAGCTTTCTTT. Encoded protein: CASSVDIQGDMNTEAFF.

In this sample, this clone turned up once. The genes are TRBV28 and TRBJ2-5; 12 nucleotides agree with TRBD2. Germline CDR1 and CDR2: MDHEN and SYDVKM. Trimming at V came to 2 bases and at J to 0 bases, leaving 16 bases not matched to a gene. The CDR3 has 21 residues. The CDR3 sequence is CASSLVMTGGLAGLYQETQYF. CDR3 in DNA: TGTGCCAGCAGTTTAGTTATGACAGGTGGACTAGCGGGACTGTACCAAGAGACCCAGTACTTC.

This clone was found once. The V call is TRBV2, the J call TRBJ2-3; TRBD2 is a possible D gene (6 bases). V lost 8 bases, J lost 3 bases, and 15 bases lay in between. CDR1 and CDR2 (germline): SNHLY, FYNNEI. The CDR3 is made up of 14 amino acids. The CDR3 DNA follows: TGTGCCAGCGGCTGGAGGGCCCGGACAGATACGCAGTATTTT. This gives the protein CASGWRARTDTQYF.

V and J are TRBV28 and TRBJ1-5; weak D call: TRBD1 (6 bases). Germline lookup yields CDR1 MDHEN and CDR2 SYDVKM. The CDR3 runs to 13 residues. V was clipped by 3 bases and J by 11 bases, with 14 bases between them. The CDR3 region is CASSLPIKGAQHF. The CDR3 bases are TGTGCCAGCAGTTTGCCCATCAAGGGGGCCCAGCATTTT.

The chain combines TRBV10-3 with TRBJ2-1, with a possible D match to TRBD2 (5 bases). This CDR3 has 13 residues. Germline-derived CDR1 and CDR2 are ENHRY and SYGVKD. V lost 6 bases, J lost 7 bases, and 13 bases lay in between. The CDR3 coding sequence is TGTGCCATCAGCCCCCGGACTGATAATGAGCAGTTCTTC. This encodes CAISPRTDNEQFF.

The chain employs TRBV7-2 and TRBJ2-3; D is unclear. The CDR3 is made up of 12 amino acids. V gave up 2 bases and J gave up 3 bases, with 3 bases separating them. Germline CDR1 reads SGHTA; CDR2 reads FQGNSA. The CDR3 DNA reads TGTGCCAGCAGCTTACGTACAGATACGCAGTATTTT. Its protein is CASSLRTDTQYF.

The genes are TRBV11-2 and TRBJ2-1, with D perhaps TRBD2 (6 bases). Germline V lookup: CDR1 SGHAT, CDR2 FQNNGV. The CDR3 runs to 14 residues. V lost 0 bases, J lost 6 bases, and 9 bases lay in between. The CDR3 here is CASSLDRELNEQFF. CDR3 DNA sequence: TGTGCCAGCAGCTTAGATCGGGAGCTCAATGAGCAGTTCTTC.

The chain employs TRBV28 and TRBJ2-2; TRBD2 agrees at 12 bases. This CDR3 is 15 amino acids long. Germline V gene data show CDR1 as MDHEN and CDR2 as SYDVKM. The V gene end was trimmed by 6 bases and the J gene end by 7 bases; junction bases not matched to a gene: 6. For the CDR3, the DNA is TGTGCCAGCAGCTCGACTAGCGGGAGTCACGGGGAGCTGTTTTTT. As protein: CASSSTSGSHGELFF.

Sample share makes this clone large. The chain recombines TRBV7-6 with TRBJ2-2, with 11 bases lining up with TRBD1. Looked up from germline, CDR1 is SGHVS and CDR2 is FNYEAQ. The CDR3 spans 17 residues. Trimming removed 3 bases from V and 4 bases from J; junction bases left unmatched: 7. The CDR3 nucleotides are TGTGCCAGCAGCTTGACCTTGGACAGGGGGCTCACCGGGGAGCTGTTTTTT. It yields the protein CASSLTLDRGLTGELFF.

The rearrangement uses TRBV6-2 or TRBV6-3 and TRBJ1-1, with a weak D call TRBD1 (5 bases). V was clipped by 6 bases and J by 1 base, with 12 bases between them. CDR1 and CDR2 from the germline V gene are MNHEY and SVGEGT. The length of the CDR3 is 14 residues. In nucleotides, the CDR3 is TGTGCCAGCAGCCAACTGGGGCAGAACACTGAAGCTTTCTTT. Its protein product is CASSQLGQNTEAFF.

This chain links TRBV12-3 or TRBV12-4 with TRBJ1-2; D may be TRBD1 (5 bases). Trimming removed 3 bases at V and 3 bases at J, with 5 bases between. The CDR3 covers 12 residues. This chain's CDR3 is CASSLTDYGYTF. The CDR3 DNA is TGTGCCAGCAGTTTGACAGACTATGGCTACACCTTC.

The chain links TRBV4-1 to TRBJ1-1, with D perhaps matching TRBD1 (5 bases). Germline lookup yields CDR1 MGHRA and CDR2 YSYEKL. The CDR3 extends over 14 amino acids. With 0 bases removed from V and 8 bases from J, the gap between germline ends came to 13 bases. The CDR3 is CASSQDHRGTEAFF. The CDR3 bases are TGCGCCAGCAGCCAAGATCATCGGGGCACGGAAGCTTTCTTT.

The chain combines TRBV6-5 with TRBJ2-3, with a possible D match to TRBD1 (5 bases). The CDR3 is 12 residues long. V was trimmed by 6 bases and J by 3 bases, leaving 7 bases between them. Germline CDR1 and CDR2: MNHEY and SVGAGI. The CDR3 protein is CASSRVTDTQYF. The CDR3 nucleotides are TGTGCCAGCAGCAGGGTTACAGATACGCAGTATTTT.

V gene TRBV20-1 combines with J gene TRBJ2-7; D not resolved. Germline V CDR1 and CDR2: DFQATT, SNEGSKA (reference sequence). The CDR3 has 14 residues. The V gene lost 3 bases and the J gene lost 5 bases, with 17 bases spanning the gap. CDR3 nucleotides: TGCAGTGCTAGTGCCCGTGGGGTGGCGAACGAGCAGTACTTC. Translation: CSASARGVANEQYF.

This rearrangement joins TRBV27 to TRBJ2-3; TRBD1 agrees at 8 bases. The CDR3 runs to 16 residues. The V gene end was trimmed by 4 bases and the J gene end by 2 bases; junction bases not matched to a gene: 8. Per germline, CDR1 MNHEY and CDR2 SMNVEV (reference sequence). The CDR3 sequence: CASSWGSTGATDTQYF. The CDR3 nucleotides are TGTGCCAGCAGTTGGGGGTCGACAGGGGCCACAGATACGCAGTATTTT.

This sequence joins TRBV30 and TRBJ1-1, with D perhaps TRBD1 (5 bases). Per the germline V gene, CDR1 is GTSNPN and CDR2 is SVGIG (reference sequence). Trimming took off 5 bases at V and 0 bases at J, with 10 bases between the two ends. The CDR3 spans 13 residues. In DNA, the CDR3 is TGTGCCTGGTCTAGGGGTTTGAACACTGAAGCTTTCTTT. It encodes CAWSRGLNTEAFF.